This T cell receptor beta chain was identified in a study of identical twins. Study-wide results and caveats: Abundant beta clonotypes from cord blood bore fewer insertions; memory repertoires lacked this pattern. For out-of-frame beta sequences, excess twin sharing was weaker.

This clonotype has a count of ten or more. No antigen is known for it. Unique molecular identifiers were in the cDNA, with template-switch universal primer binding. One entry per CDR3 protein results from TCRdb running MiXCR on the 5' RACE reads. The table lists just over 450,000 distinct CDR3 sequences, about 14% of them singletons, with roughly 0.56% in the top ten. Each donor (without exception) was a healthy Caucasian. From germline, CDR1 is SGHRS and CDR2 YFSETQ. The CDR3 contains 15 residues. V shed 4 bases, J shed 6 bases, and the junction held 10 bases outside the gene matches. This sample was shared with a second study, whose subject was yellow fever vaccine responses in identical twins.

This sequence originates from a young woman in good health. The sequencing input was CD4+ T cells sorted from blood. The rearrangement joins TRBV5-1 to TRBJ2-1; 7 positions match TRBD1. This CDR3 is CASSPGTEAGNEQFF. The DNA of the CDR3 is TGCGCCAGCAGCCCCGGGACAGAGGCAGGCAATGAGCAGTTCTTC.